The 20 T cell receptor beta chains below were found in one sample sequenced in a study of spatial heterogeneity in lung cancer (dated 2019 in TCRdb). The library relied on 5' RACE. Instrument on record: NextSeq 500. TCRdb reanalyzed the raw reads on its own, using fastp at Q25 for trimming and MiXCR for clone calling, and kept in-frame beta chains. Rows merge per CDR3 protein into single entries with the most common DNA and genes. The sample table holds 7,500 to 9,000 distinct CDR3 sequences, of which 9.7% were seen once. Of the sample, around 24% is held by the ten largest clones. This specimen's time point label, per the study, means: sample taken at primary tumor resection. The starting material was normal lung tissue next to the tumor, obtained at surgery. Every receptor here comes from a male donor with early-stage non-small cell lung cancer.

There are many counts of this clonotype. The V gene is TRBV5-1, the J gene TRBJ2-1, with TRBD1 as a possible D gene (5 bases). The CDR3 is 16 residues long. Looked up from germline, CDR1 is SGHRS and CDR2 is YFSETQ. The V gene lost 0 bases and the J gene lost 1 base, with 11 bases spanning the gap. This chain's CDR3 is CASSLGGRESYNEQFF. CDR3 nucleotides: TGCGCCAGCAGCTTGGGAGGCAGGGAATCCTACAATGAGCAGTTCTTC.

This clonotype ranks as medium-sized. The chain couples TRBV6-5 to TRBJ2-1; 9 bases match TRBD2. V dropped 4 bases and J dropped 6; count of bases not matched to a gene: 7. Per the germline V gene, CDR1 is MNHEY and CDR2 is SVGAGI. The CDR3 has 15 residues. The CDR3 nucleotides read TGTGCCAGCAGTTCCCGTGCGGGAGGGGGCAATGAGCAGTTCTTC. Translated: CASSSRAGGGNEQFF.

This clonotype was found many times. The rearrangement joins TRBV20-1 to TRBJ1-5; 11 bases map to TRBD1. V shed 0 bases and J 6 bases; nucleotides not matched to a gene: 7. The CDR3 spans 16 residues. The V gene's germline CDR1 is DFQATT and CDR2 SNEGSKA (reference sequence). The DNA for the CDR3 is TGCAGTGCTAGAGAGGGGACAGGGGGAAGGAGTCAGCCCCAGCATTTT. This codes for CSAREGTGGRSQPQHF.

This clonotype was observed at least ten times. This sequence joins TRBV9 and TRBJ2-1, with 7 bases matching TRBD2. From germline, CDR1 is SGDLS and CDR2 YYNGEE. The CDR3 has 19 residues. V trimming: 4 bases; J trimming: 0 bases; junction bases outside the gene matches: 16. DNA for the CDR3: TGTGCCAGCAGCCCCCCACGGCGGGGGAACCCCTCCTCCTACAATGAGCAGTTCTTC. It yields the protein CASSPPRRGNPSSYNEQFF.

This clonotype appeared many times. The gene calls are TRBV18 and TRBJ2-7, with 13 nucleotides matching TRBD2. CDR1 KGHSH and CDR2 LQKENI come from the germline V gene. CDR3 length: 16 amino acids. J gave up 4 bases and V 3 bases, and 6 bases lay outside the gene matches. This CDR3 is CASSPSRTSGGYEQYF. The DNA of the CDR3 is TGTGCCAGCTCACCCTCACGGACTAGCGGGGGTTACGAGCAGTACTTC.

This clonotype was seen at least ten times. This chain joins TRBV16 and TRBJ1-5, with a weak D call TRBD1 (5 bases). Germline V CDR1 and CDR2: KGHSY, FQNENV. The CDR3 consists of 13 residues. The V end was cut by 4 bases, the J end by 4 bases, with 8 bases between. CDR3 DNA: TGTGCCAGCAGCCCACAGGAAAATCAGCCCCAGCATTTT. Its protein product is CASSPQENQPQHF.

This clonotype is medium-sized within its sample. DNA of the CDR3: TGCAGTGCGGAGAGGCCCGGGGGGGTTCACGAGACCCAGTACTTC. It translates to CSAERPGGVHETQYF. The V gene is TRBV20-1, the J gene TRBJ2-5; 8 nucleotides agree with TRBD2. The CDR3 loop spans 15 amino acids. CDR1 is DFQATT and CDR2 is SNEGSKA in the germline V gene (reference sequence). The trim removed 6 bases at V and 5 bases at J, leaving 14 bases unmatched.

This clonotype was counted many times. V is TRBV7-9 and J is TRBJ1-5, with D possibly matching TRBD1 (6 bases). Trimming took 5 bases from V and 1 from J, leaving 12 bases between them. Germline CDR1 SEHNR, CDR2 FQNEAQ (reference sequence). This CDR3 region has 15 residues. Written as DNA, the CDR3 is TGTGCCAGCAGCCGAGCGGGGGCCAGCAATCAGCCCCAGCATTTT. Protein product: CASSRAGASNQPQHF.

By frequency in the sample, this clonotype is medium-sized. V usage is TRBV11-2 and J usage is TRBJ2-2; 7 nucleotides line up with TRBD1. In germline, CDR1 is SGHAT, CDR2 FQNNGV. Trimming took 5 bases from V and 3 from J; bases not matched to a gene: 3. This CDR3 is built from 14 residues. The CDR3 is CASSDRVHTGELFF. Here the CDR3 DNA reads TGTGCCAGCAGCGACAGGGTTCACACCGGGGAGCTGTTTTTT.

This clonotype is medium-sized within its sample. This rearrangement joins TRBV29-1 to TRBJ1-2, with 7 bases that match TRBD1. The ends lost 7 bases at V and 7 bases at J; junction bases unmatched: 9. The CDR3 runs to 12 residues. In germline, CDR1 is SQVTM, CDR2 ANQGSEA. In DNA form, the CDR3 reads TGCAGCGCTTTAAGGGGGCGAAGTGGCTACACCTTC. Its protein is CSALRGRSGYTF.

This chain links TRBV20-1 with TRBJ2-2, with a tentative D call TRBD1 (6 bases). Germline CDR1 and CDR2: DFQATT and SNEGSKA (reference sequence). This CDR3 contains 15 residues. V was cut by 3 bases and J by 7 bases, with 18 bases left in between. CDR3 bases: TGCAGTGCTAGCGGGCGTACAGGGCGAGGCGGGGAGCTGTTTTTT. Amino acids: CSASGRTGRGGELFF.

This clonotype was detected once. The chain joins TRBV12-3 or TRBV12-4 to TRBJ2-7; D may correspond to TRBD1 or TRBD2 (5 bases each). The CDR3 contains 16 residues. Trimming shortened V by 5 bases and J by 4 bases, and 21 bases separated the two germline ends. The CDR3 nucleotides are TGTGCCAGCAGTCCCCCCCGGGACGGGAAGAGGTACGAGCAGTACTTC. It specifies CASSPPRDGKRYEQYF.

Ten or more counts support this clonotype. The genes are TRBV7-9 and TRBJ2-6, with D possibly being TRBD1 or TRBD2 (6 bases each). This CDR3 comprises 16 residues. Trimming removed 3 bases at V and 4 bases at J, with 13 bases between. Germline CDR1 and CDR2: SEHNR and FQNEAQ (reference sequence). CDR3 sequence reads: CASSLPGGAGANVLTF. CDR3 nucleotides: TGTGCCAGCAGCTTGCCCGGGGGCGCCGGGGCCAACGTCCTGACTTTC. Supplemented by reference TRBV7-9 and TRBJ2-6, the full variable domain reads DTGVSQNPRHKITKRGQNVTFRCDPISEHNRLYWYRQTLGQGPEFLTYFQNEAQLEKSRLLSDRFSAERPKGSFSTLEIQRTEQGDSAMYLCASSLPGGAGANVLTFGAGSRLTVL.

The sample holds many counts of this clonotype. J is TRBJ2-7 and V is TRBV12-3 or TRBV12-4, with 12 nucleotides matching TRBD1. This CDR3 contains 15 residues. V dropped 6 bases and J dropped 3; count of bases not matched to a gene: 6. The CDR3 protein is CASREGTGGYYEQYF. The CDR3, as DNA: TGTGCCAGCAGGGAGGGGACAGGGGGCTACTACGAGCAGTACTTC.

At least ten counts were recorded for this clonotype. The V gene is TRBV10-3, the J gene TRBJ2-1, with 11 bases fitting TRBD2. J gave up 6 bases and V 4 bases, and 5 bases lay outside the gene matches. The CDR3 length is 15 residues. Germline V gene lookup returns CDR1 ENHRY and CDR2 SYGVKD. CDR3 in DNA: TGTGCCATCAGTGGAGAGGGACTAGCGGCCAATGAGCAGTTCTTC. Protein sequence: CAISGEGLAANEQFF.

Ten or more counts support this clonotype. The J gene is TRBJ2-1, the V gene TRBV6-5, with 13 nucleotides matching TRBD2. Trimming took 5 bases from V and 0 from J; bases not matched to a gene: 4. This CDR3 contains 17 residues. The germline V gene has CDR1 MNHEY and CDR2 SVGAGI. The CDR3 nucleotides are TGTGCCAGCAGTCCGCGACTAGCGGGGGGCTCCTACAATGAGCAGTTCTTC. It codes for CASSPRLAGGSYNEQFF.

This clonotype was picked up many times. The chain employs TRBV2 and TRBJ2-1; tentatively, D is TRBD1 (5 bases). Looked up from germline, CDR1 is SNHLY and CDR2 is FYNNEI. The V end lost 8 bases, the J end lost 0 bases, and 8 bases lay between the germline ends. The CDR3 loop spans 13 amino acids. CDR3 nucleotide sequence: TGTGCCAGCCGCACAGGCTCCTACAATGAGCAGTTCTTC. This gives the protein CASRTGSYNEQFF.

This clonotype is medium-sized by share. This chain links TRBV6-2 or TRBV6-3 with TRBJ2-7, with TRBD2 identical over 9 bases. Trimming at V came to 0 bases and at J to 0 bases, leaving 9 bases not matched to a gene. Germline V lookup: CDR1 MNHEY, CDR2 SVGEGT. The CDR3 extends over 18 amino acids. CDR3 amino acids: CASSYSGTSPLNSYEQYF. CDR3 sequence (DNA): TGTGCCAGCAGTTACTCGGGGACTAGCCCTCTCAACTCCTACGAGCAGTACTTC.

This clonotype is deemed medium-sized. CDR3: CASSFGRGVEQYF. The CDR3 region has the DNA TGTGCCAGCAGTTTCGGTAGGGGGGTGGAGCAGTACTTC. The rearrangement uses TRBV27 and TRBJ2-7; D may correspond to TRBD1 or TRBD2 (6 bases each). Germline values: CDR1 MNHEY, CDR2 SMNVEV (reference sequence). CDR3 length equals 13 residues. V was clipped by 3 bases and J by 7 bases, with 13 bases between them.

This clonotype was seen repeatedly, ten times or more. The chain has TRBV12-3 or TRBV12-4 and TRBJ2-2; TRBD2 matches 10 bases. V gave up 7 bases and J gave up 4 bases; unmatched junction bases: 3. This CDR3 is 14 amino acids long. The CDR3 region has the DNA TGTGCCAGCAACGTAGCGGGGGGCACCGGGGAGCTGTTTTTT. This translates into CASNVAGGTGELFF.